This T cell receptor beta chain derives from a study of shared clonotypes between healthy human individuals. Measured with immunoSEQ multiplex PCR; TCRdb has only the in-frame clones, and not every one. Altogether more than 2 million clones are present, roughly 94% being singletons, with the ten largest covering around 0.13%. The J segment lost 3 bases and the V segment lost 0 bases, leaving 4 bases of the junction unmatched. CDR3 length equals 17 residues. Germline V gene data show CDR1 as SGHRS and CDR2 as YFSETQ. The chain is built from TRBV5-1 and TRBJ2-3, with 13 bases identical to TRBD2. The TCR comes from a man aged 18 to 29 in good health. Sequences were obtained from naive CD4+ T cells sorted from blood. Subset described: CD45RA+ positively selected. CDR3 in amino acids: CASSLGTSGRKTDTQYF. The CDR3 nucleotides are TGCGCCAGCAGCTTGGGGACTAGCGGGAGAAAAACAGATACGCAGTATTTT.